This TCR beta chain was sequenced for a study of cytomegalovirus exposure and HLA in healthy donors. Amplification used 60 Vbeta primers and 13 Jbeta primers. Sequencing used immunoSEQ multiplex PCR; TCRdb keeps in-frame clones, though not all of them. The table lists 78,000 or so clones, approximately 84% of them singletons, with 2.4% in the top ten. The CDR3 has 14 residues. CDR1 is SGHVS and CDR2 is FQNEAQ in the germline V gene. V was trimmed by 2 bases and J by 4 bases, leaving 10 bases between them. The sequenced material came from PBMCs. This receptor was obtained from a woman in her fifties or sixties in good health and CMV-seronegative. This sequence joins TRBV7-8 and TRBJ2-3; no reliable D call. In DNA form, the CDR3 reads TGTGCCAGCAGCTTATCTCACTCTGCAGATACGCAGTATTTT. This gives the protein CASSLSHSADTQYF.